This T cell receptor beta chain originates from a study of T cell responses to AZD1222 COVID-19 vaccine. Generated by immunoSEQ multiplex PCR, the TCRdb table keeps only in-frame clones and is missing some. The data show about 94,000 clones, less than 85% seen once. The trim removed 8 bases at V and 6 bases at J, leaving 10 bases unmatched. CDR3 length equals 14 residues. From germline, CDR1 is MDHEN and CDR2 SYDVKM. As for this clone: Its specificity is not known.

Points from the study as a whole: The study sampled repertoires only after the peak T cell response. Breadth and depth of Spike-specific TCRs rose after two AZD1222 doses. Regions 160-218 and 743-854 dominated among vaccine-associated CD4 TCRs spanning spike.

The V gene is TRBV28, the J gene TRBJ2-3, with TRBD1 matching 8 bases. This receptor was identified in an adult who received the AZD1222 COVID-19 vaccine. The sample in question was peripheral blood, obtained 28 days after the second AZD1222 dose. Here the CDR3 reads CASLTGGAPDTQYF. Written as DNA, the CDR3 is TGTGCCAGCCTTACAGGGGGAGCCCCCGATACGCAGTATTTT.